The source of this T cell receptor (beta chain) is a study of regulatory T cells in long-lasting Graves disease. For TCR beta, libraries came from iRepertoire HTBI primers and Arm-PCR of CDR3 regions. TCRdb reanalysed the multiplex PCR reads using MiXCR and keeps one entry per CDR3 protein. The sample consists of about 370,000 distinct CDR3 sequences, 15% to 17% of them appearing once. This clonotype has at least ten counts. CDR1 SGHRS and CDR2 YFSETQ come from the germline V gene. Trimming stripped 2 bases from V and 4 bases from J, with 6 bases between. The CDR3 spans 13 residues. The time point here: newly diagnosed GD, antithyroid drugs for less than 3 months. From RNA extracted from PBMCs, the TCR library was made.

The source material was peripheral blood mononuclear cells (PBMCs), sampled at new diagnosis, from a patient treated with antithyroid drugs. The chain employs TRBV5-1 and TRBJ2-2; weak D call: TRBD1 (5 bases). The source of this sequence is a female donor with Graves disease. The CDR3 is CASSFGATGELFF. In DNA, the CDR3 is TGCGCCAGCAGCTTTGGGGCCACCGGGGAGCTGTTTTTT.